The 3 T cell receptor beta chains given below trace back to one sample, sequenced in a study of shared clonotypes between healthy human individuals. Here immunoSEQ multiplex PCR was the method, and the copy in TCRdb shows in-frame clones only, minus some. The sample contains about 2.4 million clones, approximately 90% of which appear only once. Sequenced: naive CD4+ T cells sorted from blood. The sample's subset: CD45RA+ positively selected. Every receptor here comes from a young man in good health.

This clone has only a few counts. The chain recombines TRBV30 with TRBJ1-4, with no clear D. CDR1 is GTSNPN and CDR2 is SVGIG in the germline V gene (reference sequence). This CDR3 has 11 amino acids. V was trimmed by 1 base and J by 15 bases, leaving 12 bases between them. CDR3 nucleotides: TGTGCCTGGAGTGAAAGGGAAGCGGTGTTTTTT. Encoded protein: CAWSEREAVFF.

The rearrangement links TRBV7-2 to TRBJ2-3; 11 bases agree with TRBD2. The CDR3 extends over 16 amino acids. Germline CDR1 reads SGHTA; CDR2 reads FQGNSA. Trimming at V came to 5 bases and at J to 2 bases, leaving 6 bases not matched to a gene. The CDR3 here is CASSPRLAGPTDTQYF. The DNA for the CDR3 is TGTGCCAGCAGCCCCCGACTAGCGGGGCCCACAGATACGCAGTATTTT.

The rearrangement uses TRBV11-2 and TRBJ2-7; 10 nucleotides match TRBD1. V shed 10 bases and J 4 bases; nucleotides not matched to a gene: 7. CDR1 SGHAT and CDR2 FQNNGV come from the germline V gene. This CDR3 contains 13 residues. The CDR3 coding sequence is TGTGCCACCAAAGGGACAGGGGTTTACGAGCAGTACTTC. As protein: CATKGTGVYEQYF.